The 22 T cell receptor beta chains in this list originate from one sample, sequenced in a study of tumor-infiltrating lymphocytes in primary liver carcinoma. Using a constant-region primer together with ProtoScript II reverse transcriptase, TCR beta cDNA was made from about 490 ng of total RNA. ARM-PCR was slightly modified, and three nested multiplex PCR rounds with it gave rise to the TCR beta libraries. PCR rounds one and two used TRBV1-TRBV30 forward primers with a C-beta reverse primer for around 10 cycles each. Via MiXCR, TCRdb re-called the multiplex PCR reads, giving one row per CDR3 protein. The repertoire holds 330,000 or so distinct CDR3 sequences, with 65% as singletons. Germline DNA was extracted too, while blood RNA derived from unsorted whole blood. The source material was peripheral blood. The receptors here all came from a man between 35 and 55 years old with primary liver carcinoma and hepatitis B virus infection.

A note on this clonotype: The junction shows a germline mismatch at one end, possibly a read error. The chain is built from TRBV4-1 and TRBJ2-3; no clear D. The CDR3 contains 18 residues. The germline V gene has CDR1 MGHRA and CDR2 YSYEKL. CDR3 loop: CASSQVGVAGLGTDTRYF. In DNA, the CDR3 is TGCGCCAGCAGCCAAGTTGGGGTAGCTGGGTTAGGCACAGATACGCGGTATTTT.

The chain joins TRBV5-1 to TRBJ2-1, with a weak D call TRBD1 (6 bases). CDR1 SGHRS and CDR2 YFSETQ come from the germline V gene. Trimming stripped 5 bases from V and 7 bases from J, with 16 bases between. The CDR3 has 14 residues. The CDR3 region is CASSDGTSWNEQFF. The DNA for the CDR3 is TGCGCCAGCAGTGATGGGACAAGCTGGAATGAGCAGTTCTTC.

The table lists this clonotype with many counts. The chain has TRBV5-1 and TRBJ2-3; no clear D. Germline-derived CDR1 and CDR2 are SGHRS and YFSETQ. Trimming cost V 1 base and J 2 bases, with 2 bases left between them. This CDR3 is built from 12 residues. CDR3 residues: CASSLLTDTQYF. The CDR3 nucleotides are TGCGCCAGCAGCTTGCTCACAGATACGCAGTATTTT.

As for this clonotype: A single base separates this from a much larger clone, so it may be a read error. The chain recombines TRBV6-1 with TRBJ1-1; D remains unclear. The CDR3 consists of 12 residues. Germline assignment: CDR1 MNHNS and CDR2 SASEGT. CDR3 sequence: CASSPRNIEAFF. CDR3 bases: TGTGCCAGCAGTCCCAGAAACATTGAAGCTTTCTTT.

This clonotype was counted at least ten times. V and J are TRBV11-2 and TRBJ2-1; D gene uncertain. Germline V gene lookup returns CDR1 SGHAT and CDR2 FQNNGV. V lost 2 bases to trimming and J lost 0 bases, with 29 bases between them. The CDR3 length is 22 residues. CDR3 sequence (DNA): TGTGCCAGCAGCTTATACCCCTTAGGAGACTCTCCATCTAAAAACTCCTACAATGAGCAGTTCTTC. Its translation: CASSLYPLGDSPSKNSYNEQFF.

Turning to this clonotype: This could be a read error, since a much larger clone is one nucleotide away. The V and J genes are TRBV28 and TRBJ2-1; unclear D gene. This CDR3 is built from 12 residues. In germline, CDR1 is MDHEN, CDR2 SYDVKM. As DNA, the CDR3 is TGTGCCAGCAGTGTTATAGGCAATGAGCAGCTCTTC. It translates to CASSVIGNEQLF.

A remark on this clonotype: This clone may be a read error of a much larger clone one base away. The chain couples TRBV5-5 to TRBJ2-2; D is ambiguous. Germline V CDR1 and CDR2: SGHKS, YYEKEE (reference sequence). The CDR3 sequence is 13 residues long. The CDR3 nucleotides read TGTGCCATCAGCCCTGGGTATTACTGGGAGCTGTTTTTT. This codes for CAISPGYYWELFF. Looking up the rest from reference TRBV5-5 and TRBJ2-2 gives the full variable domain: DAGVTQSPTHLIKTRGQQVTLRCSPISGHKSVSWYQQVLGQGPQFIFQYYEKEERGRGNFPDRFSARQFPNYSSELNVNALLLGDSALYLCAISPGYYWELFFGEGSRLTVL.

Concerning this clonotype itself: This may be a read error: a much more frequent sequence differs by one nucleotide. The rearrangement links TRBV6-5 to TRBJ1-3; no firm D call. The germline V gene has CDR1 MNHEY and CDR2 SVGAGI. This CDR3 is 15 amino acids long. Trimming took off 7 bases at V and 1 base at J, with 14 bases between the two ends. The CDR3, as DNA: TGTGCCAGCACTCTGGGCCCATCATCTGGAAACACCATATATTTT. This sequence encodes CASTLGPSSGNTIYF.

The genes are TRBV5-1 and TRBJ2-1, with unresolved D. The CDR3 totals 16 residues. Germline CDR1 and CDR2: SGHRS and YFSETQ. The germline V and J ends were trimmed by 0 bases and 5 bases, with 15 bases remaining between them. The CDR3 nucleotides are TGCGCCAGCAGCTTGGCCTGCGCGATCAGTGACAATGAGCAGTTCTTC. As protein: CASSLACAISDNEQFF. Full variable domain (remainder filled in from reference TRBV5-1 and TRBJ2-1): KAGVTQTPRYLIKTRGQQVTLSCSPISGHRSVSWYQQTPGQGLQFLFEYFSETQRNKGNFPGRFSGRQFSNSRSEMNVSTLELGDSALYLCASSLACAISDNEQFFGPGTRLTVL.

In regard to this clonotype: Mismatch with germline at one junction end may stem from a read error. The gene calls are TRBV5-4 and TRBJ2-5, with TRBD1 as a possible D gene (5 bases). The CDR3 runs 13 residues. Germline V CDR1 and CDR2: SGHNT, YYREEE (reference sequence). CDR3 coding DNA: TGTGTCAGCAGCTTGCAGGGTGGGGAGACCCAGTACTTC. Its translation: CVSSLQGGETQYF.

CDR3 loop: CSATGTSGNPETQYF. In DNA, the CDR3 is TGCAGTGCGACCGGGACTAGTGGGAACCCAGAGACCCAGTACTTC. The chain joins TRBV20-1 to TRBJ2-5; TRBD2 agrees at 8 bases. There are 15 residues in the CDR3. The germline gives CDR1 DFQATT, CDR2 SNEGSKA (reference sequence). J lost 4 bases, V lost 6 bases, and 13 bases had no gene match.

In its sample, this clonotype was seen many times. The chain has TRBV11-2 and TRBJ2-7; possible D gene TRBD1, 6 bases. Trimming removed 5 bases at V and 7 bases at J, with 24 bases between. The CDR3 runs 16 residues. Germline V gene lookup returns CDR1 SGHAT and CDR2 FQNNGV. The CDR3 DNA is TGTGCCAGCAGCAGGGTACAGGGAGCTCGTTCACGGGAGCAGTACTTC. It encodes CASSRVQGARSREQYF.

On this clonotype: A much larger clone differs by one base, so this may be a read error. The rearrangement joins TRBV7-9 to TRBJ1-1; tentative D call: TRBD1 (5 bases). The germline V gene has CDR1 SEHNR and CDR2 FQNEAQ (reference sequence). The CDR3 runs 15 residues. CDR3 residues: CASSLWTLMNTGAFF. In DNA, the CDR3 is TGTGCCAGCAGCTTATGGACACTCATGAACACTGGAGCTTTCTTT.

Turning to this clonotype: This may arise from a read error, as a much more abundant clone is one base away. Given the absence of the conserved phenylalanine or tryptophan at the CDR3 end, a read error is likely. The genes are TRBV10-2 and TRBJ2-3; a weak D match, TRBD1 (6 bases). V lost 8 bases and J 1 base, leaving 13 bases between the germline ends. CDR3 length: 14 residues. Germline-derived CDR1 and CDR2 are WSHSY and SAAADI. The CDR3 nucleotides read TGCGCCAGCTGTTTACAGGGCGGCACAGATACGCAGTATTTG. Translation gives CASCLQGGTDTQYL.

This clonotype has only one observation. The CDR3 ends on some other residue instead of the conserved phenylalanine or tryptophan, so this is likely a read error. This sequence joins TRBV11-1 and TRBJ1-1, with a possible D match to TRBD1 (6 bases). The CDR3 has 16 amino acids. Germline V lookup: CDR1 SGHAT, CDR2 FQDESV (reference sequence). The CDR3 reads CVSSLVKGGGNTEAFS. CDR3 bases: TGTGTCAGCAGCTTAGTCAAAGGGGGAGGGAACACTGAAGCTTTCTCT.

This clonotype was picked up a small number of times. V gene TRBV20-1 combines with J gene TRBJ2-2, with a possible D match to TRBD2 (6 bases). This CDR3 region has 15 residues. The V end lost 0 bases, the J end lost 7 bases, and 15 bases lay between the germline ends. Germline V gene sequence: CDR1 DFQATT, CDR2 SNEGSKA (reference sequence). The CDR3 loop is CSARDIAVHHGELFF. CDR3 sequence (DNA): TGCAGTGCTAGAGACATAGCGGTACATCACGGGGAGCTGTTTTTT.

The chain links TRBV5-4 to TRBJ2-7; D could derive from TRBD1 or TRBD2 (5 bases each). V was cut by 2 bases and J by 0 bases, with 15 bases left in between. Looked up from germline, CDR1 is SGHNT and CDR2 is YYREEE (reference sequence). This CDR3 region has 16 residues. The CDR3, as DNA: TGTGCCAGCAGCTTCGGAAACCGGGACGGCTCCTACGAGCAGTACTTC. The encoded protein is CASSFGNRDGSYEQYF.

About this clonotype: Since no conserved phenylalanine or tryptophan closes the CDR3, a read error is the likely cause. This rearrangement joins TRBV13 to TRBJ2-3; TRBD2 aligns across 9 bases. Trimming cost V 5 bases and J 3 bases; bases outside gene matches: 12. CDR3 length: 17 residues. Germline lookup yields CDR1 PRHDT and CDR2 FYEKMQ (reference sequence). The CDR3 region has the DNA TGTGCCAGCAGCCGGGCCTATAGCGGGAGCATAACAGATACGCAGTATCTT. It yields the protein CASSRAYSGSITDTQYL.

Turning to this clonotype: One junction end disagrees with the germline gene, perhaps due to a read error. The rearrangement uses TRBV6-6 and TRBJ2-1, with D possibly being TRBD2 (5 bases). The CDR3 sequence is 16 residues long. Germline CDR1 MNHNY, CDR2 SVGAGI (reference sequence). CDR3 region: CASSYLGVVGDNEQLF. The CDR3 DNA reads as TGTGCCAGCAGTTATCTCGGGGTAGTGGGAGACAATGAGCAGCTCTTC.

A note on this clonotype: The missing conserved phenylalanine or tryptophan at the end of this CDR3 makes a read error likely. The chain couples TRBV12-3 or TRBV12-4 to TRBJ2-3; D is perhaps TRBD1 (6 bases). This CDR3 is 15 amino acids long. Trimming left V 1 base short and J 4 bases short, with 12 bases between. CDR3: CASSLVSQGPDTQYV. The CDR3 DNA sequence: TGTGCCAGCAGTTTAGTCTCTCAGGGGCCAGATACGCAGTATGTT.

This clonotype is a singleton in its sample. The chain carries TRBV11-2 and TRBJ1-5; possible D gene TRBD1, 5 bases. With 8 bases removed from V and 6 bases from J, the gap between germline ends came to 23 bases. The CDR3 is 16 amino acids. CDR1 is SGHAT and CDR2 is FQNNGV in the germline V gene. CDR3 residues: CASRPGVGRARQPQHF. The CDR3 coding sequence is TGTGCCAGCCGCCCGGGGGTGGGCAGGGCACGTCAGCCCCAGCATTTT.

About this clonotype: A much larger clone sits a single nucleotide away, making a read error possible. The chain has TRBV4-2 and TRBJ2-1; D remains unclear. Per the germline V gene, CDR1 is LGHNA and CDR2 is YNFKEQ. CDR3 length equals 13 residues. CDR3 nucleotides: TGTGTCAGCAGCCAAGTTGGGTACAATGAGCAGTTCTTC. Translated: CVSSQVGYNEQFF.